This paragraph covers one T cell receptor (beta chain) sequence. This entry is derived from a study of blood T cell repertoires in COVID-19. Background on the study: Italy, Spain and the United States were the sources of the convalescent and acute COVID-19 samples.

Sequencing was performed with immunoSEQ multiplex PCR; in TCRdb, only in-frame clones are kept and a portion is missing. The sample includes 200,000 to 250,000 clones, about 85% seen only once; the top ten take about 12%. V lost 3 bases, J lost 6 bases, and 9 bases lay in between. Per germline, CDR1 LGHNA and CDR2 YNFKEQ. This CDR3 region has 13 residues. This chain uses TRBV4-2 with TRBJ1-5; D ambiguous. The sequencing sample was made of peripheral blood. The receptor was isolated from a woman younger than 35 who had recovered from COVID-19. Here the CDR3 reads CASSQRFSQPQHF. The CDR3 DNA reads as TGTGCCAGCAGCCAGAGGTTCTCTCAGCCCCAGCATTTT.